This is a list of T cell receptor beta chains from one sample in a study of technical replicates of blood from a few donors. TCRdb keeps only in-frame clones here, not all; method: immunoSEQ multiplex PCR. The profile shows tens of thousands of clones, 93% of them singletons. Sequencing input: T cells isolated from PBMCs. The source of these receptors is a human donor in good health. The CDR3 runs from the conserved cysteine through the conserved F or W. The order of the fields is J gene, V gene, clone size, D gene, CDR3 DNA, CDR3 protein. D genes are given only for firm matches. The size entry is marked missing in some rows and otherwise reads once, few, many or a size class.

>TRBJ2-1|TRBV7-2|.|TRBD2
TGTGCCAGCAGCTACAGGACTAGCGGGGGGGACAATGAGCAGTTCTTC
CASSYRTSGGDNEQFF
>TRBJ2-3|TRBV10-2|.|.
TGCGCCAGCAGTGAAAGACAGACTGTCGTGGCAGATACGCAGTATTTT
CASSERQTVVADTQYF
>TRBJ2-1|TRBV27|.|.
TGTGCCAGCAGTTTATACAGTAGCTACAATGAGCAGTTCTTC
CASSLYSSYNEQFF
>TRBJ1-4|TRBV2|.|.
TGTGCCAGCAGCGACACCTATGAAAAACTGTTTTTT
CASSDTYEKLFF
>TRBJ1-1|TRBV11-2|.|.
TGTGCCAGCAGCTCCCGGGGAAGAAGCATGAACACTGAAGCTTTCTTT
CASSSRGRSMNTEAFF
>TRBJ1-5|TRBV7-6|.|.
TGTGCCAGCAGCTCAACACCTGGGGAGGCTCAGCCCCAGCATTTT
CASSSTPGEAQPQHF
>TRBJ1-3|TRBV6-5|.|TRBD1
TGTGCCAGCAGGCGACAGGGTAACTCTGGAAACACCATATATTTT
CASRRQGNSGNTIYF
>TRBJ2-7|TRBV27|.|.
TGTGCCAGCAGTCCTTCGGCGGAGGCCTACGAGCAGTACTTC
CASSPSAEAYEQYF
>TRBJ1-2|TRBV30|.|.
TGTGCCTGGAGTGTAGAACCCCTCATGGTGGCCACCTTC
CAWSVEPLMVATF
>TRBJ2-7|TRBV19|.|.
TGTGCCAGTAGCCCCTTCGGGGGGCTTCCCTACGAGCAGTACTTC
CASSPFGGLPYEQYF
>TRBJ2-7|TRBV28|.|TRBD1
TGTGCCAGCAGTAGCGGACAGGGACACTACGAGCAGTACTTC
CASSSGQGHYEQYF
>TRBJ2-5|TRBV4-1|.|TRBD2
TGCGCCAGCAGCCAAGTACTAGCGGGGGCGGCTCAAGAGACCCAGTACTTC
CASSQVLAGAAQETQYF
>TRBJ2-6|TRBV5-1|.|.
TGCGCCAGCAGCGAACTCAACTCTGGGGCCAACGTCCTGACTTTC
CASSELNSGANVLTF
>TRBJ2-1|TRBV30|.|TRBD2
TGTGCCTGGAGTGGTATAGCGGGGGGCAAGTTCTTC
CAWSGIAGGKFF
>TRBJ2-1|TRBV15|.|.
TGTGCCACCAGCAGAGATTCGGGTGCCTCCGGCAATGAGCAGTTCTTC
CATSRDSGASGNEQFF
>TRBJ1-4|TRBV7-9|.|.
TGTGCCAGCAGCTTAGGAGGGACAACTAATGAAAAACTGTTTTTT
CASSLGGTTNEKLFF
>TRBJ2-1|TRBV4-1|.|TRBD1
TGCGCCAGCAGCCAGCCGGGACAGGGTGGTGGGCAGTTCTTC
CASSQPGQGGGQFF
>TRBJ1-3|TRBV5-1|few|TRBD1
TGCGCCAGCAGCTTAGGGACAGGGAACCGAGCGAACACCATATATTTT
CASSLGTGNRANTIYF
>TRBJ1-3|TRBV28|.|.
TGTGCCAGCAGTGACGACAGGAGCTCTGGAAACACCATATATTTT
CASSDDRSSGNTIYF
>TRBJ1-2|TRBV14|.|.
TGTGCCAGCAGCCATCGACAGGTTAGGCCGAGGGGAAACTATGGCTACACCTTC
CASSHRQVRPRGNYGYTF
>TRBJ2-1|TRBV27|.|.
TGTGCCAGCAGTAAAGAAGGAGGGTCCTACAATGAGCAGTTCTTC
CASSKEGGSYNEQFF
>TRBJ2-2|TRBV5-1|.|.
TGCGCCAGCAGCTTTGACGGGAGTAACACCGGGGAGCTGTTTTTT
CASSFDGSNTGELFF
>TRBJ2-1|TRBV7-9|.|TRBD2
TGTGCCAGCAGCTTATCCTGGCGGGAGGCACACAATGAGCAGTTCTTC
CASSLSWREAHNEQFF
>TRBJ2-5|TRBV5-4|.|TRBD2
TGTGCCAGCAGCTTGAAATGGGGACTAGCGGGGGTAAGCCCCCAAGAGACCCAGTACTTC
CASSLKWGLAGVSPQETQYF
>TRBJ2-7|TRBV19|.|TRBD2
TGTGCCGGGAAGGCCGGGACTAGTGTTTACGAGCAGTACTTC
CAGKAGTSVYEQYF
>TRBJ2-7|TRBV7-3|.|TRBD1
TGTGCCAGCAGCTTATCGGGCAGGGGGAACTACGAGCAGTACTTC
CASSLSGRGNYEQYF
>TRBJ2-7|TRBV19|.|TRBD1
TGTGCCAGTAGTATTCGGACAGGGAACGGCGAGCAGTACTTC
CASSIRTGNGEQYF
>TRBJ1-6|TRBV5-5|.|.
TGTGCCAGCAGCTTGGACAGGTTGCCCGCCGGGCCCCTCCACTTT
CASSLDRLPAGPLHF
>TRBJ2-7|TRBV19|.|.
TGTGCCAGTAGTATAGGGCAGGGGTCGTTGAGCTCCTACGAGCAGTACTTC
CASSIGQGSLSSYEQYF
>TRBJ1-3|TRBV11-2|.|.
TGTGCCAGCAGCCTGGACAGTTCTTTCGGAAACACCATATATTTT
CASSLDSSFGNTIYF
>TRBJ2-5|TRBV28|.|TRBD1
TGTGCCAGCAGTTTCGACAGGGGTCAACTAGAGACCCAGTACTTC
CASSFDRGQLETQYF
>TRBJ2-1|TRBV6-5|.|TRBD2
TGTGCCAGCACTCTGCGGGAGGGGGATGAGCAGTTCTTC
CASTLREGDEQFF
>TRBJ1-2|TRBV6-5|.|TRBD1
TGTGCCAGCAGTTACTCGTATCCTACAGGGGGGGGCTACACCTTC
CASSYSYPTGGGYTF
>TRBJ1-1|TRBV6-6|.|.
TGTGCCAGCAGGGTCACAGCGAACACTGAAGCTTTCTTT
CASRVTANTEAFF
>TRBJ2-7|TRBV28|.|.
TGTGCCAGCAGACCACAGGGGGGGCCCTACGAGCAGTACTTC
CASRPQGGPYEQYF
>TRBJ2-5|TRBV5-6|.|TRBD1
TGTGCCAGCAGGCCCACAGGGGCCCAAGAGACCCAGTACTTC
CASRPTGAQETQYF